This entry is about one TCR beta chain. The sample is drawn from a study of blood T cell repertoires in COVID-19. The CDR3 is 16 residues long. The germline CDR1 and CDR2 sequences are SEHNR and FQNEAQ (reference sequence). Unmatched junction bases numbered 8, after V lost 2 bases and J lost 6 bases. Produced via immunoSEQ multiplex PCR; TCRdb's table is partial and in-frame only. The repertoire consists of approximately 240,000 clones, with about nine tenths occurring once and the leading ten covering about 6.3%. The receptor was isolated from a woman aged 25 to 39 with acute COVID-19. The sample taken for sequencing was PBMCs or T cells enriched from blood (not recorded which). The chain couples TRBV7-9 to TRBJ2-1, with TRBD2 identical over 9 bases. The DNA of the CDR3 is TGTGCCAGCAGCTTATCGATAGCGGGAGTGAGCAATGAGCAGTTCTTC. This translates into CASSLSIAGVSNEQFF.